The rows below give T cell receptor beta chains drawn from one sample of a study of vaccination effects on CD4 cells after COVID-19. Sequencing used immunoSEQ multiplex PCR; TCRdb keeps in-frame clones, though not all of them. This table has over 60,000 clones, over 70% appearing once. What these receptors recognize is not known. Sequences were derived from CD4+ T cells from PBMCs cultured with HCoV-229E spike peptides, sampled after COVID-19 vaccination. These TCRs come from a human donor who received a COVID-19 vaccine. The CDR3 runs from the conserved cysteine through the conserved F or W. The D gene is left open where the match is weak. The size of a clone is reported for some rows only, either as once, few or many, or as a class for expanded clones.

v_call: TRBV3-1/TRBV3-2; j_call: TRBJ1-5; d_call: .; clone_size: few; cdr3_nt: TGTGCCAGCAGCGACGGGGGGGGCCATCAGCCCCAGCATTTT; cdr3_aa: CASSDGGGHQPQHF
v_call: TRBV6-2/TRBV6-3; j_call: TRBJ2-1; d_call: .; clone_size: .; cdr3_nt: TGTGCCAGCAGTTACTCGGAATCGGGGTTCGATGAGCAGTTCTTC; cdr3_aa: CASSYSESGFDEQFF
v_call: TRBV9; j_call: TRBJ2-3; d_call: TRBD1; clone_size: .; cdr3_nt: TGTGCCAGCAGCGGGAGGAACAGGGGGCGCACAGATACGCAGTATTTT; cdr3_aa: CASSGRNRGRTDTQYF
v_call: TRBV27; j_call: TRBJ2-1; d_call: TRBD2; clone_size: .; cdr3_nt: TGTGCCAGCAGTTCGCTAGCGGGGGGCCCTACAATGTTTGTGGAGCAGTTCTTC; cdr3_aa: CASSSLAGGPTMFVEQFF
v_call: TRBV5-1; j_call: TRBJ1-6; d_call: TRBD1; clone_size: .; cdr3_nt: TGCGCCAGCAGCTTGGCTACAGGTGGGACAGGGGATTCACCCCTCCACTTT; cdr3_aa: CASSLATGGTGDSPLHF
v_call: TRBV5-1; j_call: TRBJ1-4; d_call: .; clone_size: .; cdr3_nt: TGCGCCAGCAGTTGGCTTGGGACCAATAATGAAAAACTGTTTTTT; cdr3_aa: CASSWLGTNNEKLFF
v_call: TRBV27; j_call: TRBJ2-2; d_call: TRBD1; clone_size: .; cdr3_nt: TGTGCCAGCAGTTTAAATCCAGGGGGCGGTACCGGGGAGCTGTTTTTT; cdr3_aa: CASSLNPGGGTGELFF
v_call: TRBV18; j_call: TRBJ2-1; d_call: TRBD1; clone_size: .; cdr3_nt: TGTGCCAGCTCAGTAGGACAGGGGAATGAGCAGTTCTTC; cdr3_aa: CASSVGQGNEQFF
v_call: TRBV10-3; j_call: TRBJ2-3; d_call: TRBD2; clone_size: .; cdr3_nt: TGTGCCATCAGTGAGTCTCGTGGACTAGCGGGCACAGATACGCAGTATTTT; cdr3_aa: CAISESRGLAGTDTQYF
v_call: TRBV19; j_call: TRBJ1-3; d_call: TRBD1; clone_size: .; cdr3_nt: TGTGCCAGTAGAAGGACAGGACCTGTCTCTGGAAACACCATATATTTT; cdr3_aa: CASRRTGPVSGNTIYF
v_call: TRBV4-3; j_call: TRBJ2-3; d_call: .; clone_size: .; cdr3_nt: TGCGCCAGCAGCCAAGAACGGACAGGCACAGATACGCAGTATTTT; cdr3_aa: CASSQERTGTDTQYF
v_call: TRBV18; j_call: TRBJ1-3; d_call: .; clone_size: .; cdr3_nt: TGTGCCAGCTCACCATACACGGCAATTACCTACTCTGGAAACACCATATATTTT; cdr3_aa: CASSPYTAITYSGNTIYF
v_call: TRBV5-1; j_call: TRBJ2-3; d_call: TRBD2; clone_size: .; cdr3_nt: TGCGCCAGCAGCTTGCTGCTGACTAGCGGGGGGCCCGATAGCACAGATACGCAGTATTTT; cdr3_aa: CASSLLLTSGGPDSTDTQYF
v_call: TRBV2; j_call: TRBJ1-2; d_call: .; clone_size: .; cdr3_nt: TGTGCCAGCAGTCACCAGGGTGCCAGCGATGGCTACACCTTC; cdr3_aa: CASSHQGASDGYTF
v_call: TRBV19; j_call: TRBJ1-2; d_call: .; clone_size: .; cdr3_nt: TGTGCCAGTAGTATTCGGAGTTCGGGCGGCTACACCTTC; cdr3_aa: CASSIRSSGGYTF
v_call: TRBV21-1; j_call: TRBJ2-1; d_call: .; clone_size: .; cdr3_nt: TGTGCCAGCAGCAAAGCCCGACTAGCGGGGAACTCCTACAATGAGCAGTTCTTC; cdr3_aa: CASSKARLAGNSYNEQFF
v_call: TRBV6-1; j_call: TRBJ2-5; d_call: .; clone_size: .; cdr3_nt: TGTGCCAGCAGTGAATTCTTCTGGACTGCAGGGACCCAGTACTTC; cdr3_aa: CASSEFFWTAGTQYF
v_call: TRBV6-5; j_call: TRBJ1-5; d_call: TRBD1; clone_size: few; cdr3_nt: TGTGCCAGCAGTTCGACAGGGGTAAATCAGCCCCAGCATTTT; cdr3_aa: CASSSTGVNQPQHF